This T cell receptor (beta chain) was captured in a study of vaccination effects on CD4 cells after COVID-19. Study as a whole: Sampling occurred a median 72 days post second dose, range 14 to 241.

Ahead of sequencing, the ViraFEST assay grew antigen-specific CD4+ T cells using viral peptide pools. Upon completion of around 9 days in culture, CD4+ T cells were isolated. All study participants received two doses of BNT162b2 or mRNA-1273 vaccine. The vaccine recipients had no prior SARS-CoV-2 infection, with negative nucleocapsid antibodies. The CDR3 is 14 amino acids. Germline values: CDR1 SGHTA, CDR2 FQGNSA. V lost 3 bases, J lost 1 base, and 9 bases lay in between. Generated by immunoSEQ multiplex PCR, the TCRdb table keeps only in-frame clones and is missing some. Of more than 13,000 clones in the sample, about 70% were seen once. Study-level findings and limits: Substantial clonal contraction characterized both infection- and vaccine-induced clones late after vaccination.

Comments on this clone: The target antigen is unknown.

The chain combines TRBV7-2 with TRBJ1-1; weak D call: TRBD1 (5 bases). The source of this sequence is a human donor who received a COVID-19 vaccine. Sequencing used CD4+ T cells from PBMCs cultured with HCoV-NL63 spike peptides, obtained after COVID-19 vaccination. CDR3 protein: CASSLKGTNTEAFF. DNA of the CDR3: TGTGCCAGCAGCTTGAAGGGGACGAACACTGAAGCTTTCTTT.